Described below is a single TCR beta chain sequence and its context. This sample stems from a study of shared clonotypes between healthy human individuals. This was a deep-level run. Every immunoSEQ plate was one replicate of a subset's evenly spread DNA. TCRdb's copy holds only in-frame clones and misses some; the assay was immunoSEQ multiplex PCR. The data hold over a million clones, with approximately 96% observed a single time. The CDR3 has 15 residues. The germline V gene encodes CDR1 SGHAT and CDR2 FQNNGV. V lost 8 bases and J 1 base, leaving 17 bases between the germline ends. This chain joins TRBV11-2 and TRBJ2-5, with a tentative D call TRBD2 (6 bases). The sequencing sample was made of naive CD4+ T cells sorted from blood. Subset described: CD45RA+ positively selected. The clonotype comes from a man aged 25-45 years in good health. CDR3 sequence: CASLRLGRPQETQYF. The CDR3 coding sequence is TGTGCCAGCCTGCGGTTAGGGAGGCCCCAAGAGACCCAGTACTTC.